Reported below is one T cell receptor (beta chain). The CDR3 runs to 14 residues. The germline CDR1 and CDR2 sequences are KGHSH and LQKENI. Deletions cut 6 bases from V and 5 bases from J, with 14 bases between. Only in-frame clones appear in the TCRdb table, and some are missing; sequencing was by immunoSEQ multiplex PCR. The sample lists roughly 700,000 clones, 74% occurring once. The record originates from a study of shared clonotypes between healthy human individuals. Subsets obtained from CD4+ cells comprised CD45RA+ naive and CD45RA-negative memory cells. The source of this sequence is a young woman in good health. The sample taken for sequencing was memory CD4+ T cells sorted from blood. Subset noted: CD45RA-negative fraction. This chain joins TRBV18 and TRBJ1-5, with D possibly being TRBD1 (5 bases). The CDR3 reads CASSHDSAHQPQHF. Here the CDR3 DNA reads TGTGCCAGCTCCCATGACAGTGCCCATCAGCCCCAGCATTTT.